The 21 T cell receptor beta chains reported below all come from one sample, sequenced in a study of blood T cell repertoires in COVID-19. Assay used: immunoSEQ multiplex PCR; TCRdb lists only in-frame clones, some missing. The profile shows 100,000 to 150,000 clones, around 83% of them singletons. Sequenced: peripheral blood. All receptors come from a man older than 75 with active or convalescent COVID-19.

V usage is TRBV2 and J usage is TRBJ2-2, with D maybe TRBD1 (6 bases). Germline V lookup: CDR1 SNHLY, CDR2 FYNNEI. Trimming cost V 6 bases and J 4 bases, with 15 bases left between them. There are 15 residues in the CDR3. CDR3 protein: CASSFQGTSTGELFF. The CDR3 coding sequence is TGTGCCAGCAGCTTTCAGGGGACGAGCACCGGGGAGCTGTTTTTT. The entire variable domain, with the rest obtained from reference TRBV2 and TRBJ2-2, is as follows: EPEVTQTPSHQVTQMGQEVILRCVPISNHLYFYWYRQILGQKVEFLVSFYNNEISEKSEIFDDQFSVERPDGSNFTLKIRSTKLEDSAMYFCASSFQGTSTGELFFGEGSRLTVL.

This clone was recorded only once. The chain recombines TRBV5-3 with TRBJ2-2, with TRBD1 as a possible D gene (6 bases). TRBV5-3 is placed among ORFs of uncertain function. This CDR3 spans 15 amino acids. V shed 0 bases and J shed 4 bases, with 10 bases lying between them. The CDR3 reads CARSLDRVCTGELFF. CDR3 sequence (DNA): TGTGCCAGAAGCTTGGACAGGGTATGCACCGGGGAGCTGTTTTTT.

This chain's CDR3 is CASSFIQNNNEQFF. The CDR3 nucleotides are TGTGCCAGCAGCTTTATACAGAATAACAATGAGCAGTTCTTC. The chain combines TRBV7-9 with TRBJ2-1; no reliable D call. The CDR3 sequence is 14 residues long. The germline CDR1 and CDR2 sequences are SEHNR and FQNEAQ (reference sequence). The V and J ends lost 3 bases and 5 bases respectively, with 11 bases between them.

V usage is TRBV4-2 and J usage is TRBJ2-7, with 7 bases aligning to TRBD2. The CDR3 has 15 residues. V dropped 0 bases and J dropped 2; count of bases not matched to a gene: 4. Germline V lookup: CDR1 LGHNA, CDR2 YNFKEQ. CDR3 nucleotide sequence: TGTGCCAGCAGCCAAGATCGCGGGGGACCCTACGAGCAGTACTTC. Translation: CASSQDRGGPYEQYF.

The V gene is TRBV27, the J gene TRBJ1-4; the match to TRBD1 covers 7 bases. The germline V gene has CDR1 MNHEY and CDR2 SMNVEV (reference sequence). The CDR3 spans 15 residues. J lost 7 bases, V lost 11 bases, and 16 bases had no gene match. The CDR3: CASRGLSELAEKLFF. CDR3 DNA: TGTGCCTCCAGGGGGTTAAGCGAATTGGCTGAAAAACTGTTTTTT.

The chain joins TRBV6-2 or TRBV6-3 to TRBJ2-7; D remains ambiguous. CDR1 is MNHEY and CDR2 is SVGEGT in the germline V gene. V was pared by 4 bases and J by 0 bases, with 7 bases between. The CDR3 is made up of 13 amino acids. The CDR3: CASSLQRSYEQYF. In DNA, the CDR3 is TGTGCCAGCAGTTTGCAGCGCTCCTACGAGCAGTACTTC.

This clone was seen once. V and J are TRBV5-1 and TRBJ2-5; TRBD1 agrees at 9 bases. Germline V lookup: CDR1 SGHRS, CDR2 YFSETQ. The CDR3 covers 14 residues. Unmatched junction bases numbered 3, after V lost 5 bases and J lost 1 base. The CDR3, as DNA: TGCGCCAGCAGTTCACAGGGGGCCCAAGAGACCCAGTACTTC. Translated: CASSSQGAQETQYF.

This chain connects TRBV6-6 to TRBJ2-7, with 8 nucleotides matching TRBD2. This CDR3 comprises 13 residues. The germline V gene has CDR1 MNHNY and CDR2 SVGAGI (reference sequence). Trimming removed 8 bases from V and 0 bases from J; junction bases left unmatched: 3. The CDR3 loop is CASLSGSSYEQYF. The CDR3 DNA is TGTGCCAGCCTAAGCGGGAGCTCCTACGAGCAGTACTTC.

This clone appeared once. The V gene is TRBV18, the J gene TRBJ2-1; 7 bases agree with TRBD2. The CDR3 spans 17 residues. V trimming: 2 bases; J trimming: 8 bases; junction bases outside the gene matches: 15. Germline V gene lookup returns CDR1 KGHSH and CDR2 LQKENI. The CDR3 DNA is TGTGCCAGCTCACCAACACGAGCAGCGGGGCGGACCCATGAGCAGTTCTTC. As protein: CASSPTRAAGRTHEQFF.

This chain uses TRBV5-1 with TRBJ2-5; D remains ambiguous. The CDR3 is 13 amino acids. Trimming shortened V by 4 bases and J by 4 bases, and 11 bases separated the two germline ends. Per the germline V gene, CDR1 is SGHRS and CDR2 is YFSETQ. The CDR3 spells CASSDADTETQYF. DNA of the CDR3: TGCGCCAGCAGCGATGCTGACACAGAGACCCAGTACTTC.

The V gene is TRBV5-4, the J gene TRBJ2-1; 9 positions match TRBD2. Germline CDR1 and CDR2: SGHNT and YYREEE (reference sequence). The CDR3 is 17 residues long. Germline trimming cut 2 bases from V and 1 base from J; bases unmatched to any gene: 7. CDR3 nucleotide sequence: TGTGCCAGCAGCTTTGGCGGGGGGGCCGGGTCCTACAATGAGCAGTTCTTC. Translated, it gives CASSFGGGAGSYNEQFF.

V is TRBV23-1 and J is TRBJ2-3; 10 bases are shared with TRBD2. TRBV23-1 is given ORF status, its function remaining uncertain. V was pared by 0 bases and J by 0 bases, with 3 bases of the junction left unmatched. The CDR3 runs to 17 residues. In nucleotides, the CDR3 is TGCGCCAGCAGTCAATCGAGGACTAGCGGAAGCACAGATACGCAGTATTTT. Amino acids: CASSQSRTSGSTDTQYF.

The V and J genes are TRBV12-3 or TRBV12-4 and TRBJ1-2, with a weak D call TRBD1 (5 bases). Trimming left V 3 bases short and J 7 bases short, with 9 bases between. CDR3 length: 12 amino acids. The CDR3, as DNA: TGTGCCAGCAGTTTCTCAGGGTCTGGCTACACCTTC. Protein product: CASSFSGSGYTF.

V usage is TRBV12-3 or TRBV12-4 and J usage is TRBJ2-5; D might be TRBD2 (6 bases). The V gene lost 4 bases and the J gene lost 9 bases, with 12 bases spanning the gap. CDR3 size: 12 residues. This CDR3 reads CASSSGTGAQYF. The CDR3 DNA follows: TGTGCCAGCAGTTCCGGTACGGGGGCCCAGTACTTC.

The chain carries TRBV10-3 and TRBJ2-1; 7 bases line up with TRBD2. The CDR3 loop spans 15 amino acids. CDR1 is ENHRY, CDR2 SYGVKD, per germline. The junction had 3 bases not matched to a gene; V was cut back by 3 bases and J by 1 base. The CDR3 reads CAISDPGGSYNEQFF. The CDR3 DNA reads TGTGCCATCAGTGACCCGGGGGGATCCTACAATGAGCAGTTCTTC.

V and J are TRBV5-8 and TRBJ2-5, with D possibly TRBD1 on 6 matching bases. The CDR3 length is 15 residues. V lost 4 bases and J lost 3, with 16 bases in between. Germline-derived CDR1 and CDR2 are SGHTS and YDEGEE. CDR3 nucleotide sequence: TGTGCCAGCAGCCAGCCGGGACACGGTGAAGAGACCCAGTACTTC. Translation: CASSQPGHGEETQYF.

V and J are TRBV7-2 and TRBJ2-1; 15 bases are shared with TRBD2. Trimming cost V 1 base and J 4 bases; bases outside gene matches: 5. Germline V CDR1 and CDR2: SGHTA, FQGNSA. This CDR3 is 18 amino acids long. The CDR3 DNA reads TGTGCCAGCAGCTTAGGGGGACTAGCGGGGGGAATGTACAATGAGCAGTTCTTC. This translates into CASSLGGLAGGMYNEQFF.

The J gene is TRBJ1-6, the V gene TRBV4-1; perhaps TRBD1 as D (6 bases). The CDR3 is made up of 16 amino acids. Per the germline V gene, CDR1 is MGHRA and CDR2 is YSYEKL. V lost 0 bases, J lost 7 bases, and 13 bases lay in between. The CDR3 region has the DNA TGCGCCAGCAGCCAAGATGAAGGGGGATTGAATTCACCCCTCCACTTT. Residues: CASSQDEGGLNSPLHF.

The chain recombines TRBV18 with TRBJ1-5, with 11 bases identical to TRBD1. CDR3 size: 16 residues. In germline, CDR1 is KGHSH, CDR2 LQKENI. Losses at the gene ends were 3 bases for V and 2 bases for J; bases not matched to a gene: 3. CDR3 in amino acids: CASSPDRGRGNQPQHF. The CDR3 nucleotides are TGTGCCAGCTCACCGGACAGGGGGCGAGGCAATCAGCCCCAGCATTTT.

This chain uses TRBV5-1 with TRBJ1-3, with a weak D call TRBD1 (5 bases). In germline, CDR1 is SGHRS, CDR2 YFSETQ. There are 14 residues in the CDR3. V lost 3 bases, J lost 8 bases, and 15 bases lay in between. The CDR3 region has the DNA TGCGCCAGCAGCTCCGACGGTCAAGGGGACACCATATATTTT. Translated, it gives CASSSDGQGDTIYF.

V is TRBV9 and J is TRBJ1-1; tentative D call: TRBD1 (6 bases). V lost 1 base, J lost 3 bases, and 10 bases lay in between. The CDR3 sequence is 14 residues long. Germline values: CDR1 SGDLS, CDR2 YYNGEE. The CDR3 nucleotides read TGTGCCAGCAGCGTATGGGGGCGGGACACTGAAGCTTTCTTT. Translation gives CASSVWGRDTEAFF.